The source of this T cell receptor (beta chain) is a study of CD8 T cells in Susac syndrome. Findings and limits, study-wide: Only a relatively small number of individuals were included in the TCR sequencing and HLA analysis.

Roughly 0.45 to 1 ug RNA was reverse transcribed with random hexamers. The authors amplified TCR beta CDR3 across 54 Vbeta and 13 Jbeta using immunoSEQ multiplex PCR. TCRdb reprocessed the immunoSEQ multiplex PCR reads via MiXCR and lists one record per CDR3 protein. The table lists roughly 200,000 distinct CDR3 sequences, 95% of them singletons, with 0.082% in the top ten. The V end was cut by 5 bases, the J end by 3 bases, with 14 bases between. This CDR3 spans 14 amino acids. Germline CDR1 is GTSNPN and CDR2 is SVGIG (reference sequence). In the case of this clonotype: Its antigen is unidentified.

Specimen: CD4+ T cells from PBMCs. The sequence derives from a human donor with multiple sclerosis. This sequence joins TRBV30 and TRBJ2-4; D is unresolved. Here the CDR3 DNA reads TGTGCCTGGGATCCCTATAGGAGCAAAAACATTCAGTACTTC. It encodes CAWDPYRSKNIQYF.